A single sample is the source of the 32 T cell receptor beta chains below, sequenced in a study of CD8+ T cells in alopecia areata. Extraction and reverse transcription of RNA yielded cDNA as the sequencing template. TCRdb's copy holds only in-frame clones and misses some; the assay was immunoSEQ multiplex PCR. The data contain about 180,000 clones, approximately 59% of them seen just once; the ten biggest clones take up about 14%. The input for sequencing was CD4+ T cells sorted from blood, taken at week 0. These TCRs come from a human donor with alopecia areata.

Worth noting for this clone: Compared with germline, one end of the junction differs, possibly owing to a read error. The chain joins TRBV10-3 to TRBJ2-3; 10 bases line up with TRBD2. This CDR3 spans 15 amino acids. Germline lookup yields CDR1 ENHRY and CDR2 SYGVKD. DNA for the CDR3: TGTGCCAGCAGTGAACTAGCGGGAAGCACAGATACGCAGTATTTT. It translates to CASSELAGSTDTQYF.

This clone was observed a handful of times. The V and J genes are TRBV7-7 and TRBJ2-5, with D possibly TRBD1 on 6 matching bases. V was cut by 4 bases and J by 8 bases, with 11 bases left in between. The germline gives CDR1 SSHAT, CDR2 FNYEAQ (reference sequence). The CDR3 runs 12 residues. CDR3 in amino acids: CASSSGTTTQYF. DNA of the CDR3: TGTGCCAGCAGCTCCGGGACAACTACCCAGTACTTC.

This clone came up a few times. The chain has TRBV6-5 and TRBJ1-4, with a weak D call TRBD1 (5 bases). Germline assignment: CDR1 MNHEY and CDR2 SVGAGI. This CDR3 has 15 amino acids. V gave up 2 bases and J gave up 0 bases, with 7 bases separating them. Written as DNA, the CDR3 is TGTGCCAGCAGTTACCGGGGGGCAACTAATGAAAAACTGTTTTTT. The encoded protein is CASSYRGATNEKLFF.

The rearrangement links TRBV29-1 to TRBJ2-5; weak D call: TRBD1 (5 bases). Looked up from germline, CDR1 is SQVTM and CDR2 is ANQGSEA. This CDR3 comprises 13 residues. Trimming pared 5 bases from V and 4 bases from J, leaving 14 bases between. CDR3 sequence (DNA): TGCAGCGTTTTCCCAGGGTCACGAGAGACCCAGTACTTC. This sequence encodes CSVFPGSRETQYF.

CDR3 bases: TGTGCCAGCTCACCTACCAGGGGGGAAGAGACCCAGTACTTC. The encoded protein is CASSPTRGEETQYF. The rearrangement uses TRBV18 and TRBJ2-5; D may be TRBD1 (7 bases). In germline, CDR1 is KGHSH, CDR2 LQKENI. This CDR3 has 14 residues. V shed 3 bases and J shed 3 bases, with 11 bases lying between them.

In its sample, this clone was seen a few times. Compared with germline, one end of the junction differs, possibly owing to a read error. The V and J genes are TRBV30 and TRBJ2-7; tentative D call: TRBD1 (5 bases). The germline gives CDR1 GTSNPN, CDR2 SVGIG (reference sequence). The CDR3 length is 12 residues. This CDR3 is CAWIPQLGQGHF. The CDR3 DNA sequence: TGTGCCTGGATCCCTCAGCTGGGGCAAGGACACTTC.

This chain connects TRBV2 to TRBJ2-3; 10 nucleotides line up with TRBD2. With 7 bases clipped from V and 3 bases from J, the junction kept 4 bases outside the gene matches. The CDR3 totals 14 residues. Germline CDR1 and CDR2: SNHLY and FYNNEI. CDR3 nucleotides: TGTGCCAGCATCCCGGGACTAGCGACAGATACGCAGTATTTT. This translates into CASIPGLATDTQYF.

The chain employs TRBV5-1 and TRBJ2-1; 7 nucleotides agree with TRBD1. The CDR3 length is 13 residues. CDR1 SGHRS and CDR2 YFSETQ come from the germline V gene. V shed 4 bases, J shed 8 bases, and the junction held 6 bases outside the gene matches. As DNA, the CDR3 is TGCGCCAGCAGCCCCCACAGGGGACATGAGCAGTTCTTC. Translated, it gives CASSPHRGHEQFF. The full variable domain, with the rest looked up from reference TRBV5-1 and TRBJ2-1, is KAGVTQTPRYLIKTRGQQVTLSCSPISGHRSVSWYQQTPGQGLQFLFEYFSETQRNKGNFPGRFSGRQFSNSRSEMNVSTLELGDSALYLCASSPHRGHEQFFGPGTRLTVL.

This sequence joins TRBV29-1 and TRBJ1-2; D gene ambiguous. Trimming took 4 bases from V and 10 from J, leaving 10 bases between them. This CDR3 has 10 residues. Germline CDR1 is SQVTM and CDR2 is ANQGSEA. In DNA form, the CDR3 reads TGCAGCGTTGGCCAGCGACCCTACACCTTC. This codes for CSVGQRPYTF.

J is TRBJ2-1 and V is TRBV5-1, with a tentative D call TRBD2 (5 bases). This CDR3 has 15 amino acids. The germline V and J ends were trimmed by 2 bases and 2 bases, with 11 bases remaining between them. The germline CDR1 and CDR2 sequences are SGHRS and YFSETQ. CDR3 residues: CASSLTVGAYNEQFF. The DNA for the CDR3 is TGCGCCAGCAGCTTAACGGTCGGGGCCTACAATGAGCAGTTCTTC.

This clone was seen a handful of times. This chain joins TRBV6-1 and TRBJ1-1; tentatively, D is TRBD1 (6 bases). Trimming cost V 6 bases and J 9 bases, with 14 bases left between them. Germline V lookup: CDR1 MNHNS, CDR2 SASEGT. This CDR3 has 12 residues. DNA for the CDR3: TGTGCCAGCAGAGCGGGGGGCAGCCAAGCTTTCTTT. Its protein product is CASRAGGSQAFF.

The rearrangement links TRBV14 to TRBJ2-5; TRBD2 matches at 12 bases. Germline loops: CDR1 SGHDN, CDR2 FVKESK. V lost 5 bases to trimming and J lost 0 bases; unmatched junction nucleotides: 13. The CDR3 totals 19 residues. The CDR3 here is CASSSSPTSGGLYQETQYF. CDR3 DNA sequence: TGTGCCAGCAGCTCGAGTCCGACTAGCGGGGGCCTGTACCAAGAGACCCAGTACTTC.

The rearrangement links TRBV30 to TRBJ1-1; D is unresolved. The ends were cut back, 0 bases at V and 8 bases at J, with 10 bases in the middle. This CDR3 is 12 amino acids long. Germline V gene data show CDR1 as GTSNPN and CDR2 as SVGIG (reference sequence). CDR3 bases: TGTGCCTGGAGTGTGGCCACTCCCGAAGCTTTCTTT. Its protein product is CAWSVATPEAFF.

This chain links TRBV7-9 with TRBJ2-1, with TRBD1 as a possible D gene (5 bases). Trimming took off 5 bases at V and 9 bases at J, with 17 bases between the two ends. CDR3 size: 14 residues. The germline gives CDR1 SEHNR, CDR2 FQNEAQ (reference sequence). This CDR3 reads CASSLTPQGSEQFF. Written as DNA, the CDR3 is TGTGCCAGCAGCCTAACCCCTCAGGGTAGTGAGCAGTTCTTC.

Comments on this clone: The junction departs from the called germline gene at one end, perhaps through a read error. This chain links TRBV23-1 with TRBJ2-7, with a tentative D call TRBD1 (6 bases). TRBV23-1 is an ORF, with its function uncertain. The CDR3 is 14 residues long. The CDR3 DNA follows: TGCGCCAGCAGTCTGGTTGCAGAGCCGGGACACGTCCCGTTT. This sequence encodes CASSLVAEPGHVPF.

This chain links TRBV6-5 with TRBJ2-3; 9 positions match TRBD2. CDR3 size: 16 residues. The germline V gene encodes CDR1 MNHEY and CDR2 SVGAGI. J gave up 3 bases and V 2 bases, and 6 bases lay outside the gene matches. CDR3 DNA sequence: TGTGCCAGCAGTTACATCGGCGGGGGGGCAACAGATACGCAGTATTTT. Its translation: CASSYIGGGATDTQYF.

This chain joins TRBV27 and TRBJ2-6; D uncertain. V was clipped by 2 bases and J by 0 bases, with 2 bases between them. The V gene's germline CDR1 is MNHEY and CDR2 SMNVEV (reference sequence). This CDR3 comprises 14 residues. The DNA for the CDR3 is TGTGCCAGCAGTTTAGTCTCTGGGGCCAACGTCCTGACTTTC. It translates to CASSLVSGANVLTF.

This clone was recorded a few times. This chain connects TRBV23-1 to TRBJ1-2; maybe TRBD1 (6 bases). TRBV23-1 is an ORF for which the function is uncertain. The CDR3 is made up of 14 amino acids. Deletions cut 0 bases from V and 7 bases from J, with 12 bases between. CDR3 residues: CASSQSLWGPGYTF. The CDR3 bases are TGCGCCAGCAGTCAATCTTTGTGGGGGCCTGGCTACACCTTC.

J is TRBJ2-5 and V is TRBV7-7; 10 nucleotides line up with TRBD2. V was pared by 3 bases and J by 5 bases, with 3 bases of the junction left unmatched. Germline V gene data show CDR1 as SSHAT and CDR2 as FNYEAQ (reference sequence). The CDR3 sequence is 14 residues long. CDR3 sequence reads: CASSLERGGETQYF. The CDR3 coding sequence is TGTGCCAGCAGCTTGGAGCGGGGGGGCGAGACCCAGTACTTC.

The chain recombines TRBV30 with TRBJ1-5, with 8 bases lining up with TRBD1. Looked up from germline, CDR1 is GTSNPN and CDR2 is SVGIG (reference sequence). CDR3 length: 14 amino acids. V lost 3 bases, J lost 9 bases, and 10 bases stayed unmatched. The CDR3 region is CAWSTRGPPWPQHF. The CDR3 DNA sequence: TGTGCCTGGAGCACCAGGGGGCCACCCTGGCCCCAGCATTTT.

Comments on this clone: The same CDR3 is also encoded by other DNA sequences in this sample. The chain is built from TRBV29-1 and TRBJ2-3; no reliable D call. V was shortened by 4 bases and J by 3 bases, with 11 bases between the two germline ends. The CDR3 is 13 residues long. CDR1 is SQVTM, CDR2 ANQGSEA, per germline. In DNA, the CDR3 is TGCAGCGTTGTTGGACGTAGTACAGATACGCAGTATTTT. The encoded protein is CSVVGRSTDTQYF.

The chain uses TRBV5-1 and TRBJ2-6; D is tentatively TRBD1 or TRBD2 (5 bases each). The CDR3 length is 16 residues. The V and J ends lost 0 bases and 2 bases respectively, with 9 bases between them. CDR1 SGHRS and CDR2 YFSETQ come from the germline V gene. CDR3 coding DNA: TGCGCCAGCAGCTTGGCCGGGACGGCTGGGGCCAACGTCCTGACTTTC. Its translation is CASSLAGTAGANVLTF. Looking up the rest from reference TRBV5-1 and TRBJ2-6 gives the full variable domain: KAGVTQTPRYLIKTRGQQVTLSCSPISGHRSVSWYQQTPGQGLQFLFEYFSETQRNKGNFPGRFSGRQFSNSRSEMNVSTLELGDSALYLCASSLAGTAGANVLTFGAGSRLTVL.

Concerning this clone itself: The identical CDR3 is also encoded by other nucleotide sequences in the sample. The chain employs TRBV29-1 and TRBJ1-2; TRBD1 might be the D (5 bases). Trimming took 3 bases from V and 1 from J, leaving 6 bases between them. Germline CDR1 reads SQVTM; CDR2 reads ANQGSEA. The CDR3 has 12 residues. The DNA for the CDR3 is TGCAGCGTTGATGACAGTAACTATGGCTACACCTTC. Encoded protein: CSVDDSNYGYTF.

The genes are TRBV30 and TRBJ2-5; TRBD2 might be the D (6 bases). The CDR3 loop spans 13 amino acids. Trimming cost V 2 bases and J 4 bases, with 11 bases left between them. Germline-derived CDR1 and CDR2 are GTSNPN and SVGIG (reference sequence). CDR3 coding DNA: TGTGCCTGGAGTCGGGACTTACGAGAGACCCAGTACTTC. This gives the protein CAWSRDLRETQYF.

This chain uses TRBV25-1 with TRBJ2-3, with 7 nucleotides matching TRBD2. Trimming at V came to 1 base and at J to 3 bases, leaving 10 bases not matched to a gene. Per the germline V gene, CDR1 is MGHDK and CDR2 is SYGVNS. The CDR3 totals 17 residues. CDR3 DNA sequence: TGTGCCAGCAGTGAATTCCCCGGGGGAGGGACGACAGATACGCAGTATTTT. This gives the protein CASSEFPGGGTTDTQYF.

V gene TRBV5-6 combines with J gene TRBJ1-5; no firm D call. Between the trimmed V and J ends, which lost 3 bases and 11 bases, there was a span of 15 bases. This CDR3 is built from 13 residues. Looked up from germline, CDR1 is SGHDT and CDR2 is YYEEEE. CDR3 in amino acids: CASSSQVLSAQHF. CDR3 nucleotide sequence: TGTGCCAGCAGCTCCCAAGTCCTTTCAGCCCAGCATTTT.

The chain recombines TRBV4-2 with TRBJ1-5, with 7 bases that match TRBD1. Per the germline V gene, CDR1 is LGHNA and CDR2 is YNFKEQ. The J segment lost 4 bases and the V segment lost 1 base, leaving 4 bases of the junction unmatched. The CDR3 totals 15 residues. In DNA, the CDR3 is TGTGCCAGCAGCCAAGCGACAGGGTTAAATCAGCCCCAGCATTTT. Protein sequence: CASSQATGLNQPQHF.

CDR3 sequence reads: CAWSRGAPDTQYF. The CDR3 DNA reads TGTGCCTGGAGTCGGGGGGCCCCGGATACGCAGTATTTT. The chain couples TRBV30 to TRBJ2-3; D perhaps matches TRBD2 (7 bases). Deletions cut 2 bases from V and 6 bases from J, with 12 bases between. CDR3 size: 13 residues. Germline CDR1 and CDR2: GTSNPN and SVGIG (reference sequence). The full variable domain, its missing parts supplied by reference TRBV30 and TRBJ2-3, is SQTIHQWPATLVQPVGSPLSLECTVEGTSNPNLYWYRQAAGRGLQLLFYSVGIGQISSEVPQNLSASRPQDRQFILSSKKLLLSDSGFYLCAWSRGAPDTQYFGPGTRLTVL.

This clone was picked up a small number of times. The CDR3 is CAIKGTSGPYEQYF. The CDR3 DNA reads TGTGCCATCAAAGGGACTAGCGGACCCTACGAGCAGTACTTC. This rearrangement joins TRBV10-3 to TRBJ2-7; 11 nucleotides agree with TRBD2. There are 14 residues in the CDR3. Germline-derived CDR1 and CDR2 are ENHRY and SYGVKD. With V trimmed by 7 bases and J by 2 bases, 4 bases remained unmatched.

The rearrangement joins TRBV10-3 to TRBJ2-5; 8 bases are shared with TRBD1. This CDR3 is 16 amino acids long. Germline V CDR1 and CDR2: ENHRY, SYGVKD. V lost 4 bases, J lost 4 bases, and 11 bases stayed unmatched. The DNA of the CDR3 is TGTGCCATCAGTGGAATCCCCGGACAGGGAGGAGAGACCCAGTACTTC. This encodes CAISGIPGQGGETQYF.

On this clone itself: Different DNA sequences within this sample yield the same CDR3. V and J are TRBV30 and TRBJ2-5; tentatively, D is TRBD1 (5 bases). Germline CDR1 reads GTSNPN; CDR2 reads SVGIG (reference sequence). CDR3 length equals 13 residues. V was clipped by 1 base and J by 2 bases, with 8 bases between them. The CDR3 nucleotides are TGTGCCTGGAGTGGGCAGGGACAAGAGACCCAGTACTTC. This sequence encodes CAWSGQGQETQYF.

This clone was found once. The chain employs TRBV30 and TRBJ1-4, with 8 bases matching TRBD1. Germline V CDR1 and CDR2: GTSNPN, SVGIG (reference sequence). Germline trimming cut 7 bases from V and 5 bases from J; bases unmatched to any gene: 3. The CDR3 has 12 residues. The CDR3 bases are TGTGCCTCTCGGACAGGGAATGAAAAACTGTTTTTT. It yields the protein CASRTGNEKLFF.